The T cell receptor beta chain under discussion was sequenced for a study of T-cell memory formation after mild COVID-19. Study-wide findings and caveats: Clones that got smaller from day 15 to 85 had even CD4/CD8, while clones growing later tipped toward CD4+.

Trimming removed 0 bases from V and 1 base from J; junction bases left unmatched: 1. Germline CDR1 is KGHDR and CDR2 is SFDVKD. This CDR3 is built from 16 residues. 5'RACE primed from the constant segment yielded TCR alpha and TCR beta cDNA libraries bearing sample barcodes and UMIs. TCRdb independently ran MiXCR on the 5' RACE reads; one entry per CDR3 protein. In the table there are tens of thousands of distinct CDR3 sequences, around 12% of which are singletons. This clonotype was observed a handful of times. Its matching antigen is unknown. The source of this sequence is a man aged 18 to 35 who had mild COVID-19 (a few samples of this study predate the infection). Cell type and time point are not known. Sequenced sample: PBMCs or a T cell subset sorted from them (not recorded which). The rearrangement joins TRBV24-1 to TRBJ2-5; 10 positions match TRBD2. In DNA, the CDR3 is TGTGCCACCAGTGATTTGAAGCGGGGGGGCCAAGAGACCCAGTACTTC. Its protein product is CATSDLKRGGQETQYF.